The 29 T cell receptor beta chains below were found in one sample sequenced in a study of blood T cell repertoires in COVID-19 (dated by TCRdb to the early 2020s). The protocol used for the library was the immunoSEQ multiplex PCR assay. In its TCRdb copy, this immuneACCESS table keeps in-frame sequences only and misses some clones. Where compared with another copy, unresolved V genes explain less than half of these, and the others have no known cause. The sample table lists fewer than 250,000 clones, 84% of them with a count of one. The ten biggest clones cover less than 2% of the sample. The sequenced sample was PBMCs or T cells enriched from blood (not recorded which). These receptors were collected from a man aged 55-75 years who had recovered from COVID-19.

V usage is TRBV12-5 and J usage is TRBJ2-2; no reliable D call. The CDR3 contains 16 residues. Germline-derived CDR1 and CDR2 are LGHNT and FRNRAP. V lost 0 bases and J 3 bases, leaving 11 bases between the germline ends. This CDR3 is CASGLVSGYYTGELFF. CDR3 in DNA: TGTGCTAGTGGTTTGGTGTCCGGGTACTACACCGGGGAGCTGTTTTTT.

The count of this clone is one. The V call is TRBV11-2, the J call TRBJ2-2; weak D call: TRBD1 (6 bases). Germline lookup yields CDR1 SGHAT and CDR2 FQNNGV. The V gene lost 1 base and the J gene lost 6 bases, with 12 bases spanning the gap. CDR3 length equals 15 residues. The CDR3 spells CASSLVGASAGELFF. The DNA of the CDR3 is TGTGCCAGCAGCTTAGTGGGGGCCTCGGCCGGGGAGCTGTTTTTT.

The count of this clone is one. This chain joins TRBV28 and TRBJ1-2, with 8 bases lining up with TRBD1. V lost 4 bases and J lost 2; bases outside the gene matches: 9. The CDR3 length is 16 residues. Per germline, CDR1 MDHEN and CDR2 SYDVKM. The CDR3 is CASSSQGANRNYGYTF. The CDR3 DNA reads TGTGCCAGCAGTTCTCAGGGGGCGAATAGGAACTATGGCTACACCTTC.

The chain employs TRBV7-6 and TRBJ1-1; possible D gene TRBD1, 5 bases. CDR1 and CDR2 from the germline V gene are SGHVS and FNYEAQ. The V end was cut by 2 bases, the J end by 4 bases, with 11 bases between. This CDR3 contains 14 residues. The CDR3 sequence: CASSLIDSSTEAFF. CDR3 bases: TGTGCCAGCAGCTTAATAGACAGTAGCACTGAAGCTTTCTTT.

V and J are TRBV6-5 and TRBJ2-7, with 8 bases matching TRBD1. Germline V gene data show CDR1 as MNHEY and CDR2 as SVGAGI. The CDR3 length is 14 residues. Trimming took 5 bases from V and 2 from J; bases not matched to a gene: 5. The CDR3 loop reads CASSRGQGTYEQYF. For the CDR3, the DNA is TGTGCCAGCAGTCGAGGACAGGGAACCTACGAGCAGTACTTC.

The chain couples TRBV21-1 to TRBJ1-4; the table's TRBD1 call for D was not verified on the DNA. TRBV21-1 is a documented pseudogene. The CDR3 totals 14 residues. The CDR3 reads CASSKTGANEKLFF. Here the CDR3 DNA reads TGTGCCAGCAGCAAGACAGGGGCGAATGAAAAACTGTTTTTT.

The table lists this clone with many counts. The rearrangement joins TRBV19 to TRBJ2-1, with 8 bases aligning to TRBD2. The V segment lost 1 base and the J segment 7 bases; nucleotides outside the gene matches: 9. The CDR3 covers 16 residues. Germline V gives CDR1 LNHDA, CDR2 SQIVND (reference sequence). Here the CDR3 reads CASSIGAEREWNEQFF. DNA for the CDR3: TGTGCCAGTAGTATAGGGGCCGAGCGGGAGTGGAATGAGCAGTTCTTC.

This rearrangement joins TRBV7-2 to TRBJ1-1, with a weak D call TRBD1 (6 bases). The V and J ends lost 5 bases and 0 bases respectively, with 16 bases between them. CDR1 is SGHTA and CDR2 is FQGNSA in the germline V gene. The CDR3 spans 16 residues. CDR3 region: CASSNTQGVMNTEAFF. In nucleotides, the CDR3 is TGTGCCAGCAGCAACACACAGGGCGTAATGAACACTGAAGCTTTCTTT.

The CDR3: CASSLLSGSPEAFF. The CDR3 nucleotides read TGTGCCAGCAGTCTCCTATCAGGGTCCCCTGAAGCTTTCTTT. This chain connects TRBV27 to TRBJ1-1, with D perhaps TRBD1 (5 bases). Germline loops: CDR1 MNHEY, CDR2 SMNVEV (reference sequence). This CDR3 spans 14 amino acids. Trimming took off 5 bases at V and 6 bases at J, with 16 bases between the two ends.

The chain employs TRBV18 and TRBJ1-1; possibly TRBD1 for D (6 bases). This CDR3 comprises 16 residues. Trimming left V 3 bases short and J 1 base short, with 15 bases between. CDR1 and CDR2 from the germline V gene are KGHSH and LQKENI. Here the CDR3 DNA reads TGTGCCAGCTCACCTTATGGACAGAATTGGAACACTGAAGCTTTCTTT. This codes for CASSPYGQNWNTEAFF. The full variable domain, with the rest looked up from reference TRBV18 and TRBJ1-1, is NAGVMQNPRHLVRRRGQEARLRCSPMKGHSHVYWYRQLPEEGLKFMVYLQKENIIDESGMPKERFSAEFPKEGPSILRIQQVVRGDSAAYFCASSPYGQNWNTEAFFGQGTRLTVV.

The CDR3 protein is CASSYNGQGEQPQHF. The CDR3 coding sequence is TGTGCCAGCAGTTACAATGGACAGGGGGAGCAGCCCCAGCATTTT. The J gene is TRBJ1-5, the V gene TRBV6-6, with 10 bases matching TRBD1. V gave up 2 bases and J gave up 7 bases; unmatched junction bases: 5. The CDR3 length is 15 residues. Germline V gives CDR1 MNHNY, CDR2 SVGAGI (reference sequence).

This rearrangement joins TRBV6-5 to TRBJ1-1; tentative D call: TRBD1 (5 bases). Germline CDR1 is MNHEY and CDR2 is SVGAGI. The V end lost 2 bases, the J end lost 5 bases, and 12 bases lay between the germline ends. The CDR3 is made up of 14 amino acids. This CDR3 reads CASSYGSGGTEAFF. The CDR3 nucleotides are TGTGCCAGCAGTTACGGATCGGGGGGGACTGAAGCTTTCTTT.

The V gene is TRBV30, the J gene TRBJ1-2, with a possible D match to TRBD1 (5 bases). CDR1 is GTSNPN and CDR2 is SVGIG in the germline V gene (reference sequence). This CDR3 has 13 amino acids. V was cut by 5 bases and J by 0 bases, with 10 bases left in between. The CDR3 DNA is TGTGCCTGGTGCTCAGGGACTAACTATGGCTACACCTTC. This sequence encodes CAWCSGTNYGYTF.

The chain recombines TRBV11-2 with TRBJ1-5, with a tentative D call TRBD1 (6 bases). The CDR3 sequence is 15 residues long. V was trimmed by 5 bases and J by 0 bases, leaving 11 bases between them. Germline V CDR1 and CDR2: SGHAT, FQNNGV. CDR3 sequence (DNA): TGTGCCAGCAGCCAAGGGGGAAATAGCAATCAGCCCCAGCATTTT. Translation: CASSQGGNSNQPQHF.

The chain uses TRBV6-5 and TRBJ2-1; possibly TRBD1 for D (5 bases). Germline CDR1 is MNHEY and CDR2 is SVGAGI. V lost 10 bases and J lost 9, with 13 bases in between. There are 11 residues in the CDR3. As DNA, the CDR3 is TGTGCCACCAGACAGTTTGCTGAGCAGTTCTTC. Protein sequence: CATRQFAEQFF.

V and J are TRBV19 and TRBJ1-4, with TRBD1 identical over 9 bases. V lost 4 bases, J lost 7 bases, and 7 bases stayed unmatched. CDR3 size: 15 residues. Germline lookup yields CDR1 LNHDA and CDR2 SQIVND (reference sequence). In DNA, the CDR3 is TGTGCCAGTAGTAGCGGGACAGGGCGGGGTGAAAAACTGTTTTTT. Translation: CASSSGTGRGEKLFF.

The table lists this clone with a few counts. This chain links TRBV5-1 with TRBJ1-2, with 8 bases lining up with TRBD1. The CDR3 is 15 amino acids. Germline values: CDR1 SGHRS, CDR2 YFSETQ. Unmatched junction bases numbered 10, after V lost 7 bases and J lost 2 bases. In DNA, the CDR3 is TGCGCCAGCGGACCTCAGGGGGCCGGGAACTATGGCTACACCTTC. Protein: CASGPQGAGNYGYTF.

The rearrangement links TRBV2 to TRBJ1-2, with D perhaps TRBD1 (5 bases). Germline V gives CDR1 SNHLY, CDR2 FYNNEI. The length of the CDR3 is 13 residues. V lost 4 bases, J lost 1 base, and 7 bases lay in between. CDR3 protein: CASSVRDNYGYTF. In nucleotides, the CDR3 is TGTGCCAGCAGTGTCAGGGATAACTATGGCTACACCTTC.

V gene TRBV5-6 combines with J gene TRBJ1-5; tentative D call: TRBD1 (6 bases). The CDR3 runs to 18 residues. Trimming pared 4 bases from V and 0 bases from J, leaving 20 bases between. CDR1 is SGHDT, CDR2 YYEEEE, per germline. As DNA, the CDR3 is TGTGCCAGCAGCCGTTCAGGGGACGTCCCTTATAGCAATCAGCCCCAGCATTTT. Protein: CASSRSGDVPYSNQPQHF.

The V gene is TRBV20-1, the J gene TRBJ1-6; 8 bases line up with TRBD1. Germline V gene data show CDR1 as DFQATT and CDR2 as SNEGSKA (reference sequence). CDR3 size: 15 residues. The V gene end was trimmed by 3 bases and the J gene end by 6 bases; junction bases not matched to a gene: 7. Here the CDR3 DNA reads TGCAGTGCTAGTCTCGGACAGGGAATTAATTCACCCCTCCACTTT. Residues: CSASLGQGINSPLHF.

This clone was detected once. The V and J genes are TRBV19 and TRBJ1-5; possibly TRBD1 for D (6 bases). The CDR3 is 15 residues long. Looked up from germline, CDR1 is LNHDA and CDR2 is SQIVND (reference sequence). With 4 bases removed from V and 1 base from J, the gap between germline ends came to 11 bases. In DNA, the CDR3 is TGTGCCAGTAGTACCCAGGGGTCGAGCAATCAGCCCCAGCATTTT. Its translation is CASSTQGSSNQPQHF.

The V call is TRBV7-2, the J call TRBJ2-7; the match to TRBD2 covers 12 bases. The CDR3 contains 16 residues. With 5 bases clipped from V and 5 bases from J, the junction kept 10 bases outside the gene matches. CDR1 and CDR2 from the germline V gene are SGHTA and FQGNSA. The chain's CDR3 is CASSHPLAGGVNEQYF. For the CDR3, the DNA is TGTGCCAGCAGCCACCCTCTAGCGGGGGGGGTCAACGAGCAGTACTTC.

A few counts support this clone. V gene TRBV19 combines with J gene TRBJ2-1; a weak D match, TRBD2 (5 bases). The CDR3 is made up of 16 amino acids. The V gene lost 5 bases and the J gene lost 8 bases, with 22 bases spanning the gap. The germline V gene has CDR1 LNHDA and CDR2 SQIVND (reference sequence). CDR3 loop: CASSPQPPRAIDEQFF. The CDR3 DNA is TGTGCCAGTAGTCCCCAGCCACCGCGGGCGATCGATGAGCAGTTCTTC.

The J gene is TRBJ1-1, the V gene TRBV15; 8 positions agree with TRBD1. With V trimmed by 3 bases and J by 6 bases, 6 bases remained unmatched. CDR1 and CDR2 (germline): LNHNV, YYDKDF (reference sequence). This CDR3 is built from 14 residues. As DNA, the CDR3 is TGTGCCACCAGCAGGGGCGGGACAGGCGCTGAAGCTTTCTTT. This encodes CATSRGGTGAEAFF.

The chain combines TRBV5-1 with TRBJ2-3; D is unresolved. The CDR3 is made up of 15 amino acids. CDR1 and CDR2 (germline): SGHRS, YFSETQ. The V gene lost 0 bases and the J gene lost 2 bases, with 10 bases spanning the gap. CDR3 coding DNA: TGCGCCAGCAGCTTGGGGAACAGCCCCACAGATACGCAGTATTTT. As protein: CASSLGNSPTDTQYF.

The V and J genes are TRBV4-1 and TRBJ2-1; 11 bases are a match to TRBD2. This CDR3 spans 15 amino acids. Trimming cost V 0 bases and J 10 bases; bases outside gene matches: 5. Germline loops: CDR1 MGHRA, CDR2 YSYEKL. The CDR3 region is CASSQEPSGGREQFF. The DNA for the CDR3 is TGCGCCAGCAGCCAAGAACCTAGCGGGGGGCGGGAGCAGTTCTTC.

CDR3 region: CASSLERSSYNSPLHF. The CDR3 coding sequence is TGTGCCAGCAGCTTAGAGAGGAGCTCCTATAATTCACCCCTCCACTTT. The V and J genes are TRBV7-2 and TRBJ1-6, with D unresolved. Looked up from germline, CDR1 is SGHTA and CDR2 is FQGNSA. The length of the CDR3 is 16 residues. V was shortened by 1 base and J by 0 bases, with 7 bases between the two germline ends. The full variable domain, in which reference TRBV7-2 and TRBJ1-6 provide the parts outside the CDR3, is GAGVSQSPSNKVTEKGKDVELRCDPISGHTALYWYRQSLGQGLEFLIYFQGNSAPDKSGLPSDRFSAERTGGSVSTLTIQRTQQEDSAVYLCASSLERSSYNSPLHFGNGTRLTVT.

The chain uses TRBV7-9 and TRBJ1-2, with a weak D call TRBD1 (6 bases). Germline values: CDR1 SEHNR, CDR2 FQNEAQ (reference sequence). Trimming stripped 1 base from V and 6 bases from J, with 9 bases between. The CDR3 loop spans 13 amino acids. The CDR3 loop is CASSLDRVDGYTF. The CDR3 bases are TGTGCCAGCAGCTTAGACAGGGTTGATGGCTACACCTTC. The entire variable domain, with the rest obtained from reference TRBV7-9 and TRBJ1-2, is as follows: DTGVSQNPRHKITKRGQNVTFRCDPISEHNRLYWYRQTLGQGPEFLTYFQNEAQLEKSRLLSDRFSAERPKGSFSTLEIQRTEQGDSAMYLCASSLDRVDGYTFGSGTRLTVV.

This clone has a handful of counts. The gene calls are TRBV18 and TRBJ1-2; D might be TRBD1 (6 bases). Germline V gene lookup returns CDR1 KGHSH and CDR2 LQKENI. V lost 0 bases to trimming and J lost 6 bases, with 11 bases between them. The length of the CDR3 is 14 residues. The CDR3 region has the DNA TGTGCCAGCTCACCACCGATTACAGGGCATGGCTACACCTTC. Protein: CASSPPITGHGYTF. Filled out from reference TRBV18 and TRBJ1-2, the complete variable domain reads NAGVMQNPRHLVRRRGQEARLRCSPMKGHSHVYWYRQLPEEGLKFMVYLQKENIIDESGMPKERFSAEFPKEGPSILRIQQVVRGDSAAYFCASSPPITGHGYTFGSGTRLTVV.